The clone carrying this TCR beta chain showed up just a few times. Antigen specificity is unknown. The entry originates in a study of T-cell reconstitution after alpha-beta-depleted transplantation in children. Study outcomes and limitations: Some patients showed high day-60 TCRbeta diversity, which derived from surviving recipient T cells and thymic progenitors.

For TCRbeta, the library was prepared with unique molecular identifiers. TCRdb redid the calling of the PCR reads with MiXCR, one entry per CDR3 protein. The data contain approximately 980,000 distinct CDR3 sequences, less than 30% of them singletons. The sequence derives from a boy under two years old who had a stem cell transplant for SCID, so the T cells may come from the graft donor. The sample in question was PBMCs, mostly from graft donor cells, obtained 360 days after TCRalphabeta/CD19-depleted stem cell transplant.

Here the CDR3 DNA reads TGTGCCAGCAGTTACGGTCTAGCGGGGGGGGCCGAGCAGTACTTC. Amino acid sequence: CASSYGLAGGAEQYF. The chain carries TRBV6-5 and TRBJ2-7, with 12 bases that match TRBD2. Germline-derived CDR1 and CDR2 are MNHEY and SVGAGI. The CDR3 covers 15 residues. V lost 2 bases and J lost 6; bases outside the gene matches: 5.